Below are 23 T cell receptor beta chains sequenced from a single sample in a study of blood T cell repertoires in COVID-19. The method was immunoSEQ multiplex PCR; TCRdb's version includes in-frame clones alone and lacks a portion of them. The sample comprises 150,000 to 200,000 clones, around 80% of which are singletons, and 12% to 15% rests with the top ten. Material for sequencing was PBMCs or T cells enriched from blood (not recorded which). These TCRs come from a man in his fifties or sixties who had recovered from COVID-19.

J is TRBJ1-5 and V is TRBV24-1; D is uncertain. This CDR3 has 17 amino acids. Trimming stripped 4 bases from V and 0 bases from J, with 15 bases between. Germline V gene data show CDR1 as KGHDR and CDR2 as SFDVKD. CDR3 loop: CATSDLNKENSNQPQHF. The CDR3, as DNA: TGTGCCACCAGTGACCTGAACAAAGAAAATAGCAATCAGCCCCAGCATTTT.

V is TRBV19 and J is TRBJ1-4; D is ambiguous. Germline V gene sequence: CDR1 LNHDA, CDR2 SQIVND (reference sequence). V was cut by 6 bases and J by 5 bases, with 13 bases left in between. The CDR3 totals 14 residues. The CDR3, as DNA: TGTGCCAGTAGATCAGGCCGATTAAATGAAAAACTGTTTTTT. It encodes CASRSGRLNEKLFF.

The chain recombines TRBV30 with TRBJ2-2, with D maybe TRBD1 (6 bases). Germline CDR1 reads GTSNPN; CDR2 reads SVGIG (reference sequence). With 1 base removed from V and 3 bases from J, the gap between germline ends came to 12 bases. This CDR3 has 15 residues. The CDR3 protein is CAWSGLGHYTGELFF. For the CDR3, the DNA is TGTGCCTGGAGTGGTCTGGGACACTACACCGGGGAGCTGTTTTTT.

This chain uses TRBV9 with TRBJ2-2; 8 bases fit TRBD1. The V gene's germline CDR1 is SGDLS and CDR2 YYNGEE. V lost 0 bases, J lost 5 bases, and 6 bases stayed unmatched. CDR3 length equals 16 residues. CDR3 region: CASSVGQGPRTGELFF. The DNA of the CDR3 is TGTGCCAGCAGCGTAGGACAGGGGCCTCGGACCGGGGAGCTGTTTTTT.

This clone was seen only once. J is TRBJ1-3 and V is TRBV19, with 7 bases lining up with TRBD1. Germline CDR1 reads LNHDA; CDR2 reads SQIVND (reference sequence). The junction had 9 bases not matched to a gene; V was cut back by 7 bases and J by 3 bases. The length of the CDR3 is 15 residues. The CDR3 reads CASNSKGAGGNTIYF. The CDR3 DNA sequence: TGTGCCAGTAACTCGAAGGGGGCAGGTGGAAACACCATATATTTT.

This clone turned up a few times. The chain is built from TRBV10-3 and TRBJ1-1; 9 bases fit TRBD1. CDR3 length: 16 residues. V shed 6 bases and J 5 bases; nucleotides not matched to a gene: 13. The V gene's germline CDR1 is ENHRY and CDR2 SYGVKD. The CDR3 region is CAIRPGTGFRGTEAFF. CDR3 sequence (DNA): TGTGCCATCAGGCCCGGGACAGGGTTTAGGGGGACTGAAGCTTTCTTT.

J is TRBJ2-3 and V is TRBV27; 10 bases line up with TRBD2. After removal of 7 bases from V and 5 bases from J, the junction contained 6 bases not matched to a gene. This CDR3 comprises 14 residues. Germline lookup yields CDR1 MNHEY and CDR2 SMNVEV (reference sequence). This CDR3 is CASTTGTSVDTQYF. In nucleotides, the CDR3 is TGTGCCAGCACTACCGGGACTAGCGTAGATACGCAGTATTTT.

The J gene is TRBJ1-6, the V gene TRBV5-1, with TRBD1 identical over 8 bases. CDR1 is SGHRS and CDR2 is YFSETQ in the germline V gene. The J segment lost 6 bases and the V segment lost 3 bases, leaving 8 bases of the junction unmatched. The CDR3 length is 16 residues. The CDR3: CASSWETGGSNSPLHF. The CDR3 region has the DNA TGCGCCAGCAGCTGGGAAACAGGGGGGAGTAATTCACCCCTCCACTTT. Drawing the rest from reference TRBV5-1 and TRBJ1-6, the complete variable domain is KAGVTQTPRYLIKTRGQQVTLSCSPISGHRSVSWYQQTPGQGLQFLFEYFSETQRNKGNFPGRFSGRQFSNSRSEMNVSTLELGDSALYLCASSWETGGSNSPLHFGNGTRLTVT.

The chain is built from TRBV24-1 and TRBJ2-5, with 8 bases aligning to TRBD1. The V gene end was trimmed by 3 bases and the J gene end by 4 bases; junction bases not matched to a gene: 9. Germline V gene data show CDR1 as KGHDR and CDR2 as SFDVKD. CDR3 length equals 16 residues. CDR3 coding DNA: TGTGCCACCAGTGATCCCGGACAGGGCCAGGGAGAGACCCAGTACTTC. It encodes CATSDPGQGQGETQYF.

This chain joins TRBV7-9 and TRBJ1-2; TRBD1 is a possible D gene (6 bases). CDR1 is SEHNR, CDR2 FQNEAQ, per germline (reference sequence). V gave up 5 bases and J gave up 0 bases, with 10 bases separating them. The CDR3 runs to 14 residues. CDR3 DNA: TGTGCCAGCAGCGAGGACAGAACTAACTATGGCTACACCTTC. Amino acids: CASSEDRTNYGYTF.

The CDR3 nucleotides are TGTGCCAGCTCACTAATCACTAGCTCTGGGGCCAACGTCCTGACTTTC. Translating gives CASSLITSSGANVLTF. V gene TRBV18 combines with J gene TRBJ2-6; tentative D call: TRBD2 (5 bases). V was shortened by 4 bases and J by 0 bases, with 10 bases between the two germline ends. The CDR3 contains 16 residues. CDR1 is KGHSH, CDR2 LQKENI, per germline.

The chain joins TRBV19 to TRBJ2-5; TRBD1 matches 9 bases. CDR3 size: 14 residues. J gave up 4 bases and V 10 bases, and 10 bases lay outside the gene matches. Germline V gene lookup returns CDR1 LNHDA and CDR2 SQIVND (reference sequence). Written as DNA, the CDR3 is TGTGCCACAGGGGAACAGGGGGCGGGAGAGACCCAGTACTTC. Protein product: CATGEQGAGETQYF.

This clone was observed once. The chain uses TRBV2 and TRBJ1-2, with 8 nucleotides matching TRBD1. The V gene's germline CDR1 is SNHLY and CDR2 FYNNEI. The CDR3 has 14 amino acids. V was clipped by 4 bases and J by 2 bases; unmatched bases: 3. The CDR3 region has the DNA TGTGCCAGCAGTGTTGACAGGGGAAACTATGGCTACACCTTC. Residues: CASSVDRGNYGYTF.

On this clone itself: At one boundary the junction diverges from the germline segment, which might be a read error. The chain combines TRBV2 with TRBJ2-7, with 11 bases aligning to TRBD2. The CDR3 runs to 16 residues. Germline values: CDR1 SNHLY, CDR2 FYNNEI. CDR3 DNA sequence: TGTGCCAGCAGTAAAGCCTTAGCGGGGGGGACCTACGAGCAGTACTTC. It specifies CASSKALAGGTYEQYF.

J is TRBJ1-6 and V is TRBV5-4, with 7 bases identical to TRBD1. CDR3 length equals 15 residues. V lost 1 base and J lost 7; bases outside the gene matches: 5. CDR1 is SGHNT, CDR2 YYREEE, per germline (reference sequence). The CDR3 spells CASSLRGTVNSPLHF. The CDR3 nucleotides read TGTGCCAGCAGCTTGCGGGGGACAGTCAATTCACCCCTCCACTTT.

A word on this clone: The sample has other DNA sequences that encode this CDR3 too. V is TRBV3-1 (or the pseudogene TRBV3-2) and J is TRBJ2-7; TRBD1 matches at 11 bases. The trim removed 1 base at V and 4 bases at J, leaving 6 bases unmatched. Germline values: CDR1 LGHDT, CDR2 YNNKEL (reference sequence). The CDR3 runs to 16 residues. The CDR3 loop reads CASSQVPGQGVYEQYF. The CDR3 nucleotides read TGTGCCAGCAGCCAAGTCCCGGGACAGGGGGTTTACGAGCAGTACTTC.

This clone was found many times. The chain joins TRBV15 to TRBJ1-5; the D is unclear. V was pared by 0 bases and J by 1 base, with 22 bases between. Per germline, CDR1 LNHNV and CDR2 YYDKDF (reference sequence). The CDR3 has 20 amino acids. In nucleotides, the CDR3 is TGTGCCACCAGCAGAGAGCCCAACTCTGACAACCCCTGGAGCAATCAGCCCCAGCATTTT. It translates to CATSREPNSDNPWSNQPQHF.

This clone was detected only once. The J gene is TRBJ1-2, the V gene TRBV10-2, with 8 bases identical to TRBD1. This CDR3 spans 14 amino acids. CDR1 is WSHSY and CDR2 is SAAADI in the germline V gene. J lost 6 bases, V lost 0 bases, and 3 bases had no gene match. CDR3 in DNA: TGCGCCAGCAGTGAGTCGAGACAGGGGAATGGCTACACCTTC. Amino acids: CASSESRQGNGYTF.

V gene TRBV12-3 or TRBV12-4 combines with J gene TRBJ2-3; D might be TRBD2 (6 bases). Trimming shortened V by 7 bases and J by 3 bases, and 11 bases separated the two germline ends. The CDR3 consists of 13 residues. DNA of the CDR3: TGTGCCAGCATACGCGGGGAAACAGATACGCAGTATTTT. Amino acid sequence: CASIRGETDTQYF.

V gene TRBV5-4 combines with J gene TRBJ2-3, with TRBD1 matching over 7 bases. Trimming took 0 bases from V and 6 from J; bases not matched to a gene: 7. The CDR3 sequence is 15 residues long. Germline CDR1 SGHNT, CDR2 YYREEE (reference sequence). The CDR3 here is CASSLGTGTTDTQYF. The CDR3 DNA is TGTGCCAGCAGCTTGGGGACAGGAACCACCGATACGCAGTATTTT.

This clone appeared a single time. This chain links TRBV5-5 with TRBJ2-7; 9 nucleotides line up with TRBD2. V shed 4 bases and J 5 bases; nucleotides not matched to a gene: 13. This CDR3 has 16 residues. Looked up from germline, CDR1 is SGHKS and CDR2 is YYEKEE (reference sequence). CDR3 residues: CASSPGLADVRNEQYF. The DNA of the CDR3 is TGTGCCAGCAGCCCGGGACTAGCAGATGTCCGAAACGAGCAGTACTTC.

This chain connects TRBV11-2 to TRBJ1-6, with D hard to call. Trimming removed 1 base from V and 6 bases from J, with 7 bases in between. The CDR3 extends over 14 amino acids. Germline-derived CDR1 and CDR2 are SGHAT and FQNNGV. The CDR3 region is CASSLVDSNSPLHF. CDR3 DNA sequence: TGTGCCAGCAGCTTAGTAGACTCTAATTCACCCCTCCACTTT.

The chain links TRBV11-2 to TRBJ2-7; 7 nucleotides line up with TRBD1. The CDR3 contains 16 residues. Germline assignment: CDR1 SGHAT and CDR2 FQNNGV. Unmatched junction bases numbered 7, after V lost 2 bases and J lost 0 bases. The CDR3 loop reads CASSLRGRGSSYEQYF. CDR3 DNA: TGTGCCAGCAGCTTAAGAGGCAGGGGGAGCTCCTACGAGCAGTACTTC.